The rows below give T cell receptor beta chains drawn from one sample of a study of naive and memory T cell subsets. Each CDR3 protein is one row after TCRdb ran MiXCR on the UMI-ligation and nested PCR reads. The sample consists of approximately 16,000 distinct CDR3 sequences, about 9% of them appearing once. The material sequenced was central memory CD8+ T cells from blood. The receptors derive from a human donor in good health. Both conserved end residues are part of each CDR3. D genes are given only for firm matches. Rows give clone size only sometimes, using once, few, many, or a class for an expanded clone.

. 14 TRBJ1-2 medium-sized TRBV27 CASSLGETSYGYTF TGTGCCAGCAGTCTCGGAGAGACCTCCTATGGCTACACCTTC
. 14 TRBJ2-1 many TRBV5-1 CASSFAPAYNEQFF TGCGCCAGCAGCTTTGCCCCCGCCTACAATGAGCAGTTCTTC
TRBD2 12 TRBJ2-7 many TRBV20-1 CSAWGGSYEQYF TGCAGTGCTTGGGGGGGCTCCTACGAGCAGTACTTC
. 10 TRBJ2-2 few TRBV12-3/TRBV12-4 CATLPGELFF TGTGCCACCCTCCCCGGGGAGCTGTTTTTT
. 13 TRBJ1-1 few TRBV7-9 CASSSRGGTEAFF TGTGCCAGCAGCAGCCGGGGCGGCACTGAAGCTTTCTTT
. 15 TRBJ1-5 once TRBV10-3 CAISEGRSSNQPQHF TGTGCCATCAGTGAGGGGCGGAGTAGCAATCAGCCCCAGCATTTT
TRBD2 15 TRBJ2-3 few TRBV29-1 CSVRGLAGEGDTQYF TGCAGCGTACGGGGATTAGCGGGAGAGGGAGATACGCAGTATTTT
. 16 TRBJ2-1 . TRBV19 CASSIVGGSSCNEQFF TGTGCCAGTAGTATAGTCGGGGGAAGCTCCTGCAATGAGCAGTTCTTC
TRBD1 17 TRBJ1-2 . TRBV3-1 CASRPLDRGGPGYGYTF TGTGCCAGCAGACCATTGGACAGGGGGGGACCCGGCTATGGCTACACCTTC
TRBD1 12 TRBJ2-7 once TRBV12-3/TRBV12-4 CASRDRDDEQYF TGTGCCAGCAGGGACAGGGACGACGAGCAGTACTTC
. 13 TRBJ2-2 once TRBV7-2 CASSQGWAGELFF TGTGCCAGCAGTCAGGGATGGGCCGGGGAGCTGTTTTTT
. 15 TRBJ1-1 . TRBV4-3 CASSQDALANTEAFF TGCGCCAGCAGCCAAGACGCTTTAGCAAACACTGAAGCTTTCTTT
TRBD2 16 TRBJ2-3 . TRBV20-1 CSPPLAGPTGTDTQYF TGCAGTCCCCCGTTAGCGGGGCCGACGGGCACAGATACGCAGTATTTT
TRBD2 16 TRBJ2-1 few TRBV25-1 CASPKTSGSAYNEQFF TGTGCCAGCCCCAAAACTAGCGGGAGTGCCTACAATGAGCAGTTCTTC
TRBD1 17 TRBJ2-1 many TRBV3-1 CASSQYRDRGLYNEQFF TGTGCCAGCAGCCAGTATAGGGACAGGGGACTTTACAATGAGCAGTTCTTC
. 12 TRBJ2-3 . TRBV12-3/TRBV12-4 CASRDESDTQYF TGTGCCAGCAGGGACGAGTCCGATACGCAGTATTTT
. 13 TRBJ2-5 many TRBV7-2 CASSSPGGRPQYF TGTGCCAGCAGCTCCCCTGGGGGGCGGCCCCAGTACTTC